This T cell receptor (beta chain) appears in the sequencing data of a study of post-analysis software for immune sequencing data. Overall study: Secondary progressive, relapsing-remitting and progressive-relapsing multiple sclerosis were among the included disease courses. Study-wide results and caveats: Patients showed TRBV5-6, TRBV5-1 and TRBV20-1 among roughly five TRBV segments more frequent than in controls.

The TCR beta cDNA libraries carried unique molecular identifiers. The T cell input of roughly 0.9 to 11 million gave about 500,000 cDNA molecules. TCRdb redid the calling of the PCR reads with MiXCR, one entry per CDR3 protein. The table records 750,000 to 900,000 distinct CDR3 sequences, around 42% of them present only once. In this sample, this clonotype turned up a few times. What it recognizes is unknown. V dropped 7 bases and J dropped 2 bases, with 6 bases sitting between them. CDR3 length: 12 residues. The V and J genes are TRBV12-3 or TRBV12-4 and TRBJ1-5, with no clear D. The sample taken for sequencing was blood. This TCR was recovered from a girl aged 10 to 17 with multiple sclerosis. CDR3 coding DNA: TGTGCCAGCATGAGGGGCAATCAGCCCCAGCATTTT. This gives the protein CASMRGNQPQHF.